At least ten counts were recorded for the clone carrying this T cell receptor (beta chain). The source material, RNA transcripts, was used to amplify TCR beta CDR3 regions. A first-round RT-PCR of the TCR CDR3 used the HTBI primer set. Via MiXCR, TCRdb re-called the multiplex PCR reads, giving one row per CDR3 protein. Of around 400,000 distinct CDR3 sequences listed, 15% are singletons. This record belongs to a study of T cells in Graves' hyperthyroidism and ophthalmopathy. This CDR3 is built from 16 residues. The germline gives CDR1 DFQATT, CDR2 SNEGSKA (reference sequence). Trimming cost V 6 bases and J 4 bases; bases outside gene matches: 15.

The sample comprised blood. The chain employs TRBV20-1 and TRBJ2-7; TRBD2 matches at 10 bases. The sequence derives from a woman in her fifties or sixties with Graves' ophthalmopathy. This chain's CDR3 is CSAYAEGTSDGYEQYF. The DNA of the CDR3 is TGCAGTGCCTACGCCGAAGGGACTAGCGACGGATACGAGCAGTACTTC.